The clone carrying this TCR beta chain has a count of ten or more. Antigen specificity is unknown. The cDNA came from 5'RACE with 10-nucleotide random UMIs. TCRdb re-analysed the 5' RACE reads in MiXCR, keeping a single row per CDR3 protein. The sample shows 25,000 to 35,000 distinct CDR3 sequences, 9.5% to 15% of them seen only once. This specimen comes from a study of neurological immune-mediated disorders. Points from the study as a whole: Expansion of TCR clones was greatest in HTLV-1-associated myelopathy and smallest in multiple sclerosis, where it fell below that of healthy controls.

Germline CDR1 and CDR2: SGHRS and YFSETQ. V shed 0 bases and J 3 bases; nucleotides not matched to a gene: 4. The CDR3 runs 15 residues. Healthy controls consisted of blood bank volunteers in Maryland, USA. The material sequenced was PBMCs. The chain recombines TRBV5-1 with TRBJ2-7; 9 bases are a match to TRBD2. The sequence was obtained from a man between 60 and 75 years old in good health. Here the CDR3 reads CASSLGLADIYEQYF. CDR3 nucleotides: TGCGCCAGCAGCTTGGGACTAGCGGATATCTACGAGCAGTACTTC.